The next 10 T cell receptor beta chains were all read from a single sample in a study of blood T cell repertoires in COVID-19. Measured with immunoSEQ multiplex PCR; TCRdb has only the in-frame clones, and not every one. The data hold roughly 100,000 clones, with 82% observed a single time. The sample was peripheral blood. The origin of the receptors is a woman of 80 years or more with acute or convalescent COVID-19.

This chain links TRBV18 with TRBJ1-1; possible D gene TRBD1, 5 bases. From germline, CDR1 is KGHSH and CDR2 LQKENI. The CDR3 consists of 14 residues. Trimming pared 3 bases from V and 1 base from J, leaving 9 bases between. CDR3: CASSPEQANTEAFF. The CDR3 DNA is TGTGCCAGCTCACCGGAACAGGCGAACACTGAAGCTTTCTTT. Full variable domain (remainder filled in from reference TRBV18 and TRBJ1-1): NAGVMQNPRHLVRRRGQEARLRCSPMKGHSHVYWYRQLPEEGLKFMVYLQKENIIDESGMPKERFSAEFPKEGPSILRIQQVVRGDSAAYFCASSPEQANTEAFFGQGTRLTVV.

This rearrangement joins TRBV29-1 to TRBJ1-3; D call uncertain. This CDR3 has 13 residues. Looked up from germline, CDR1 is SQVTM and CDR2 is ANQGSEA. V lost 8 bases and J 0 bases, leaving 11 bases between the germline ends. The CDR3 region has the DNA TGCAGCATCCGGAGGGACTCTGGAAACACCATATATTTT. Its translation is CSIRRDSGNTIYF.

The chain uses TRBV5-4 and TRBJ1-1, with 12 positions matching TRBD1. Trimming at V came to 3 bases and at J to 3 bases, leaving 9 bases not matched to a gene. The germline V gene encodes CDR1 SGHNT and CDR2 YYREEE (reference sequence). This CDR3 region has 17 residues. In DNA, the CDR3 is TGTGCCAGCAGCTCACCGGGACAGGGGGCCGCGGACACTGAAGCTTTCTTT. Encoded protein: CASSSPGQGAADTEAFF.

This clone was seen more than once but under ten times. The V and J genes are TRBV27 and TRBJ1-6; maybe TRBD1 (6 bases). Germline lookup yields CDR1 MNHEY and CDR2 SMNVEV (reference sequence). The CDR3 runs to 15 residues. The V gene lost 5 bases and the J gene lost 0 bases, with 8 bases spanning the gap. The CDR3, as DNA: TGTGCCAGCAGTCTAGGGGGCTCCTATAATTCACCCCTCCACTTT. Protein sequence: CASSLGGSYNSPLHF.

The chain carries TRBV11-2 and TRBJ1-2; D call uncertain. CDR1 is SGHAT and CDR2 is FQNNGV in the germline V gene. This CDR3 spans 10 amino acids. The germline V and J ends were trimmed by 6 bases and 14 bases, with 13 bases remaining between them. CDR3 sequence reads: CASSRMAVTF. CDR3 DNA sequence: TGTGCCAGCAGTCGGATGGCGGTGACCTTC.

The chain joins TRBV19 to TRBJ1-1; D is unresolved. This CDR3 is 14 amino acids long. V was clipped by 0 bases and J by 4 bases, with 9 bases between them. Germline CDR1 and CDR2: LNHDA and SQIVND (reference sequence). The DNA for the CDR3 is TGTGCCAGTAGTATAGAACAGCAGAGCACTGAAGCTTTCTTT. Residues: CASSIEQQSTEAFF. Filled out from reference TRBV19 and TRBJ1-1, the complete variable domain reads DGGITQSPKYLFRKEGQNVTLSCEQNLNHDAMYWYRQDPGQGLRLIYYSQIVNDFQKGDIAEGYSVSREKKESFPLTVTSAQKNPTAFYLCASSIEQQSTEAFFGQGTRLTVV.

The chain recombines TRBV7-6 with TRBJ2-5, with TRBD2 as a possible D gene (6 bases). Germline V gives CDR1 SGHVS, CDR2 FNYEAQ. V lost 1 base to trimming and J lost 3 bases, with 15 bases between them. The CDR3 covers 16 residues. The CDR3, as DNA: TGTGCCAGCAGCTTAGTCTGGGTCGGGAGAGAAGAGACCCAGTACTTC. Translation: CASSLVWVGREETQYF.

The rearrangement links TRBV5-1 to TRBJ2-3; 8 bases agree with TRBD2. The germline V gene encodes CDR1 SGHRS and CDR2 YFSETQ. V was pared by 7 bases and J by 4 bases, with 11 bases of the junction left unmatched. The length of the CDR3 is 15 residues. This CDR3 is CASRGVAGNADTQYF. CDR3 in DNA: TGCGCCAGCCGGGGGGTAGCGGGAAACGCAGATACGCAGTATTTT.

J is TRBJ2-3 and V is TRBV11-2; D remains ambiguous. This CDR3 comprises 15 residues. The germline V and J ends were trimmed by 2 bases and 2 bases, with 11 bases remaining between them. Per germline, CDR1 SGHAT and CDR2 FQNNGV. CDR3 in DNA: TGTGCCAGCAGCTTATGGCGGTCGGTCACAGATACGCAGTATTTT. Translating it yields CASSLWRSVTDTQYF.

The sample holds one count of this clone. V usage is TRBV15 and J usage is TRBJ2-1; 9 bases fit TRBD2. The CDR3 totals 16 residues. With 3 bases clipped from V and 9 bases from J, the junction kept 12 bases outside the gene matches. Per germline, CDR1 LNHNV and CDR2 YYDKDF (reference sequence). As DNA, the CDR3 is TGTGCCACCAGCAGGTTTCCTAGCGGGACCGGGAGTGAGCAGTTCTTC. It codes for CATSRFPSGTGSEQFF.